A selection of T cell receptor beta chains follows, all from one sample in a study of OX40 agonist ivuxolimab in advanced cancers. Method: immunoSEQ multiplex PCR; TCRdb's copy keeps in-frame clones and lacks some. The data hold 65,000 to 70,000 clones, with over 75% observed a single time. The starting material was CD4+ or CD8+ T cells sorted from blood, obtained in a trial of the OX40 agonist ivuxolimab. The source is an adult with an advanced solid tumor such as melanoma, head and neck, liver or kidney cancer. Both conserved end residues are part of each CDR3. D genes are given only for firm matches. Clone size is not always given. Where it is, it says once, few, many or a class for expanded clones.

D gene,clone size,J gene,V gene,CDR3 protein,CDR3 DNA
NA,NA,TRBJ2-3,TRBV5-4,CASSLGQSSTDTQYF,TGTGCCAGCAGCTTGGGGCAATCTAGCACAGATACGCAGTATTTT
TRBD1,NA,TRBJ1-1,TRBV11-2,CASSLSQGANTEAFF,TGTGCCAGCAGCTTATCACAGGGGGCGAACACTGAAGCTTTCTTT
NA,NA,TRBJ1-1,TRBV27,CASSLIGPNTEAFF,TGTGCCAGCAGTTTAATAGGTCCGAACACTGAAGCTTTCTTT
NA,NA,TRBJ1-4,TRBV7-2,CASSLAWQGNEKLFF,TGTGCCAGCAGCTTAGCGTGGCAGGGTAATGAAAAACTGTTTTTT
TRBD2,NA,TRBJ2-7,TRBV7-9,CASTGPLAGGYEQYF,TGTGCCAGCACCGGACCCCTAGCGGGAGGGTACGAGCAGTACTTC
TRBD1,NA,TRBJ1-1,TRBV29-1,CSVAGQGATEAFF,TGCAGCGTTGCCGGACAGGGGGCAACTGAAGCTTTCTTT
TRBD2,NA,TRBJ2-1,TRBV7-6,CASSLDGGAGNEQFF,TGTGCCAGCAGCTTAGACGGGGGGGCAGGCAATGAGCAGTTCTTC
TRBD2,once,TRBJ2-1,TRBV2,CASSGLAGVLFDEQFF,TGTGCCAGCAGTGGACTAGCGGGAGTTCTGTTTGATGAGCAGTTCTTC
TRBD1,few,TRBJ1-6,TRBV2,CASSGAQGDSPLHF,TGTGCCAGCAGTGGGGCCCAGGGGGATTCACCCCTCCACTTT
NA,NA,TRBJ2-6,TRBV9,CASSAWDGANVLTF,TGTGCCAGCAGTGCTTGGGATGGGGCCAACGTCCTGACTTTC
TRBD1,once,TRBJ2-4,TRBV7-8,CASSFDDRAPLLAKNIQYF,TGTGCCAGCAGCTTTGACGACAGGGCTCCTCTCCTAGCCAAAAACATTCAGTACTTC
NA,NA,TRBJ1-6,TRBV7-2,CASSLPGGYNSPLHF,TGTGCCAGCAGCTTACCCGGGGGCTATAATTCACCCCTCCACTTT
NA,NA,TRBJ1-3,TRBV19,CASTPGEGIPGNTIYF,TGTGCCAGTACGCCCGGAGAGGGGATCCCCGGAAACACCATATATTTT
NA,NA,TRBJ2-3,TRBV27,CASSFWVGDGRTDTQYF,TGTGCCAGCAGTTTTTGGGTCGGAGACGGGAGAACAGATACGCAGTATTTT
NA,NA,TRBJ1-5,TRBV4-1,CASSQDRGISQPQHF,TGCGCCAGCAGCCAAGATCGGGGGATTAGTCAGCCCCAGCATTTT
NA,NA,TRBJ2-2,TRBV9,CASSGERQLNTGELFF,TGTGCCAGCAGCGGGGAGAGGCAGTTAAACACCGGGGAGCTGTTTTTT
NA,NA,TRBJ1-2,TRBV28,CASSLAGAGGPYGYTF,TGTGCCAGCAGTTTAGCGGGGGCAGGAGGCCCCTATGGCTACACCTTC
TRBD2,NA,TRBJ2-7,TRBV15,CATSRGLAGYEQYF,TGTGCCACCAGCAGAGGACTAGCGGGTTACGAGCAGTACTTC
NA,NA,TRBJ2-7,TRBV27,CASSLAGTDVVYTPYEQYF,TGTGCCAGCAGCCTAGCCGGGACTGATGTCGTCTACACCCCCTACGAGCAGTACTTC
TRBD1,NA,TRBJ2-2,TRBV7-9,CASSPMDRDLTGELFF,TGTGCCAGCAGCCCTATGGACAGGGACCTTACCGGGGAGCTGTTTTTT
NA,NA,TRBJ2-7,TRBV4-1,CASSLGRAGGSYEQYF,TGCGCCAGCAGCTTGGGGAGGGCAGGGGGCTCCTACGAGCAGTACTTC
TRBD2,once,TRBJ2-1,TRBV19,CASSRASGWGYNEQFF,TGTGCCAGTAGTAGGGCTAGCGGGTGGGGGTACAATGAGCAGTTCTTC
NA,once,TRBJ2-7,TRBV27,CASSLSLEGFYEQYF,TGTGCCAGCAGTTTAAGTCTTGAGGGTTTCTACGAGCAGTACTTC
NA,NA,TRBJ1-1,TRBV9,CASSPPGSVSGNTEAFF,TGTGCCAGCAGCCCCCCCGGGTCCGTTTCGGGTAACACTGAAGCTTTCTTT
TRBD1,NA,TRBJ2-1,TRBV2,CASSEAGYRGHYNEQFF,TGTGCCAGCAGTGAAGCGGGGTACAGGGGGCACTACAATGAGCAGTTCTTC
NA,NA,TRBJ2-5,TRBV11-3,CASSSNRVGGETQYF,TGTGCCAGCAGTTCTAACAGGGTCGGGGGAGAGACCCAGTACTTC
NA,NA,TRBJ2-2,TRBV4-3,CASSRSLGDPLWELFF,TGCGCCAGCAGCCGGTCATTGGGGGACCCCCTCTGGGAGCTGTTTTTT